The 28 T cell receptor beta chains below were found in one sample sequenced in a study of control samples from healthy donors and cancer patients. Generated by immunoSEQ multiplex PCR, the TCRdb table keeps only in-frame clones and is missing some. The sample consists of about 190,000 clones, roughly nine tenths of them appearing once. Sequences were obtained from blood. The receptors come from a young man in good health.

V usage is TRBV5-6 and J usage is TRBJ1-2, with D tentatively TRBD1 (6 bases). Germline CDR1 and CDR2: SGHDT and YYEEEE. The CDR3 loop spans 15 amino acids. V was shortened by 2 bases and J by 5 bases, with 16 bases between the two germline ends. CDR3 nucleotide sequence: TGTGCCAGCAGCTTCCAGGACAGCCCTGGGTATGGCTACACCTTC. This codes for CASSFQDSPGYGYTF.

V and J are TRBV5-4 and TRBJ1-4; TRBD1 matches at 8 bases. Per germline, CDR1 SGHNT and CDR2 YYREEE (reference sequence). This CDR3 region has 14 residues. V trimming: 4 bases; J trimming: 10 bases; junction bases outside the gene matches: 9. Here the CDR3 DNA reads TGTGCCAGCAGCCCACGACAGGGGAGCGGAAAACTGTTTTTT. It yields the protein CASSPRQGSGKLFF.

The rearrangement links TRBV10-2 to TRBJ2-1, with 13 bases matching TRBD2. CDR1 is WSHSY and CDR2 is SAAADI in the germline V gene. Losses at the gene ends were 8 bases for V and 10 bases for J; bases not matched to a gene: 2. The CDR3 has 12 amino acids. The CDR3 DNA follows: TGCGCCAGCGAGGGACTAGCGGGGGAGCAGTTCTTC. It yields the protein CASEGLAGEQFF.

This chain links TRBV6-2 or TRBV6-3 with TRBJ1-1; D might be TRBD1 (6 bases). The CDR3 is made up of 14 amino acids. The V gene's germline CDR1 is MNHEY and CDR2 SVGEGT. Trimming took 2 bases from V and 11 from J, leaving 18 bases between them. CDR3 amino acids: CASSYGGQGVVAFF. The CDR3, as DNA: TGTGCCAGCAGTTACGGGGGGCAGGGCGTTGTCGCTTTCTTT.

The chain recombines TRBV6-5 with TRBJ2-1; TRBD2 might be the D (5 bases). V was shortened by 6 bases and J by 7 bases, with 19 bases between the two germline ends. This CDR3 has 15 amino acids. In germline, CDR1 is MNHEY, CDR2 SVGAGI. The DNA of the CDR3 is TGTGCCAGCAGCCCCGGGGAGAATCGACGGAATGAGCAGTTCTTC. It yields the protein CASSPGENRRNEQFF.

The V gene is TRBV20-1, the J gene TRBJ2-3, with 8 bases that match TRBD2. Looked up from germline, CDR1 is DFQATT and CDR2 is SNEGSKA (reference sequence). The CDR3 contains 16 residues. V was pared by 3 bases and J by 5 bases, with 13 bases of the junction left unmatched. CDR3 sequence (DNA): TGCAGTGCTAGTCTTGATAGCGGGGATTTTGGAGATACGCAGTATTTT. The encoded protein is CSASLDSGDFGDTQYF.

CDR3 region: CASSIVGGDTQYF. For the CDR3, the DNA is TGTGCCAGTAGTATAGTGGGGGGAGATACGCAGTATTTT. The chain has TRBV19 and TRBJ2-3, with D tentatively TRBD2 (6 bases). The CDR3 loop spans 13 amino acids. With 1 base removed from V and 5 bases from J, the gap between germline ends came to 7 bases. Germline V gene data show CDR1 as LNHDA and CDR2 as SQIVND (reference sequence).

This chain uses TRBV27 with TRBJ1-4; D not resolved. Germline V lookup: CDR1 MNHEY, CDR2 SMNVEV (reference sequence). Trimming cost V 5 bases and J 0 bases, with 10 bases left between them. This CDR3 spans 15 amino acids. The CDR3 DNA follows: TGTGCCAGCAGTCCGATTTATGCAACTAATGAAAAACTGTTTTTT. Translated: CASSPIYATNEKLFF.

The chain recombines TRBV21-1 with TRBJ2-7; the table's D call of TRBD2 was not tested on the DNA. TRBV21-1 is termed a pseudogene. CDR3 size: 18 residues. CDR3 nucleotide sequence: TGTGCCAGCAGCAGAGGGGATAGCGGGGGGGCGCGTAGTCACGAGCAGTACTTC. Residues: CASSRGDSGGARSHEQYF.

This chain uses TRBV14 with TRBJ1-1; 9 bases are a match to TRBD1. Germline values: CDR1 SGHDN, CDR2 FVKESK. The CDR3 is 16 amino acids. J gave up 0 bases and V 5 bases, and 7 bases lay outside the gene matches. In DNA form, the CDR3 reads TGTGCCAGCAGCGACCGGGACAGGGCAATGAACACTGAAGCTTTCTTT. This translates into CASSDRDRAMNTEAFF.

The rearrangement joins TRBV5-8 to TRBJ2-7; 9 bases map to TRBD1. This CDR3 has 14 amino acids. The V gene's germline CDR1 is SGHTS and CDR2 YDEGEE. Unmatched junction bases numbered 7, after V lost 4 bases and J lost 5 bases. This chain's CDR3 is CASSGQGPGDEQYF. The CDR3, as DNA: TGTGCCAGCAGCGGACAGGGGCCAGGGGACGAGCAGTACTTC.

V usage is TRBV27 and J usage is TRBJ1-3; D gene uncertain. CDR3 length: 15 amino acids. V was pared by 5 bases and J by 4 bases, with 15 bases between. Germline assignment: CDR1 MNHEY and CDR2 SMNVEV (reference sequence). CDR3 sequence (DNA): TGTGCCAGCAGTCCGAGCTCGAGTATGGGAAACACCATATATTTT. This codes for CASSPSSSMGNTIYF.

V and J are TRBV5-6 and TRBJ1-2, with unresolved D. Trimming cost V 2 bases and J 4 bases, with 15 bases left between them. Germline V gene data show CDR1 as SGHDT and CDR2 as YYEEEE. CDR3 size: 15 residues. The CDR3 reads CASSFVDREGYGYTF. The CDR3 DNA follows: TGTGCCAGCAGCTTCGTGGATAGGGAAGGCTATGGCTACACCTTC.

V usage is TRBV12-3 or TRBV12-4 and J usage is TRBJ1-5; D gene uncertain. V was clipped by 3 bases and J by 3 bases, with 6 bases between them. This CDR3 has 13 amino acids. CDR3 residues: CASSLDTNQPQHF. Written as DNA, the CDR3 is TGTGCCAGCAGTTTGGATACCAATCAGCCCCAGCATTTT.

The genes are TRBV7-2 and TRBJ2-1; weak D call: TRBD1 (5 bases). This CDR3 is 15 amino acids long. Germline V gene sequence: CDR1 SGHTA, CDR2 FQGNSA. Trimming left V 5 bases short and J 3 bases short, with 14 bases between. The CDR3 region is CASSQIGQDYNEQFF. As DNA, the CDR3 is TGTGCCAGCAGCCAGATCGGACAAGACTACAATGAGCAGTTCTTC.

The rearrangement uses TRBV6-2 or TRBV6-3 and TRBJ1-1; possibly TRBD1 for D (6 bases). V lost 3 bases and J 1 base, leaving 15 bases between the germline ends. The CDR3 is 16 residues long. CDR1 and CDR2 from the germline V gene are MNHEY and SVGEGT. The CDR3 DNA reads TGTGCCAGCAGTTATTCTCCGGGACACTGGAACACTGAAGCTTTCTTT. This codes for CASSYSPGHWNTEAFF.

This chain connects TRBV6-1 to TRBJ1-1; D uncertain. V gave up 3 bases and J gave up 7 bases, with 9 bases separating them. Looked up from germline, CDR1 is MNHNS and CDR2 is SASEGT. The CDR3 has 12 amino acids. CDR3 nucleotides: TGTGCCAGCAGTGATTATTCTGGTGAAGCTTTCTTT. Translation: CASSDYSGEAFF.

The CDR3 loop reads CASSQAGLVPLHF. DNA for the CDR3: TGTGCCAGCAGCCAAGCGGGCTTGGTACCCCTCCACTTT. V and J are TRBV16 and TRBJ1-6; D call uncertain. The CDR3 consists of 13 residues. Trimming left V 2 bases short and J 12 bases short, with 11 bases between. Per the germline V gene, CDR1 is KGHSY and CDR2 is FQNENV.

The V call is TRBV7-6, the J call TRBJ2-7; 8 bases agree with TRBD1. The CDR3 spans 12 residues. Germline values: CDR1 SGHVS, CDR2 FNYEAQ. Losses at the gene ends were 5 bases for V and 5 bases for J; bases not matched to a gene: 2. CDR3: CASSLTGDEQYF. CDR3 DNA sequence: TGTGCCAGCAGCCTGACAGGGGACGAGCAGTACTTC. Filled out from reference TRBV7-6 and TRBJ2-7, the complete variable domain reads GAGVSQSPRYKVTKRGQDVALRCDPISGHVSLYWYRQALGQGPEFLTYFNYEAQQDKSGLPNDRFSAERPEGSISTLTIQRTEQRDSAMYRCASSLTGDEQYFGPGTRLTVT.

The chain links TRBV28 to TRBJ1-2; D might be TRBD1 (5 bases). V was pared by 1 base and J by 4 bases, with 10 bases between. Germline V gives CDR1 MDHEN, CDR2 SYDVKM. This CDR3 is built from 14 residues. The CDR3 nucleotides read TGTGCCAGCAGTTTATCGACAGCCTTCTATGGCTACACCTTC. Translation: CASSLSTAFYGYTF.

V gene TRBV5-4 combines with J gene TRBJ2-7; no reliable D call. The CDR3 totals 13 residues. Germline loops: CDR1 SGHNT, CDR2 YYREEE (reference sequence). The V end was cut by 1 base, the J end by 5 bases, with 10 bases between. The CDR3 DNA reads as TGTGCCAGCAGCTTGTCCTTTAGCCACGAGCAGTACTTC. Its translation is CASSLSFSHEQYF.

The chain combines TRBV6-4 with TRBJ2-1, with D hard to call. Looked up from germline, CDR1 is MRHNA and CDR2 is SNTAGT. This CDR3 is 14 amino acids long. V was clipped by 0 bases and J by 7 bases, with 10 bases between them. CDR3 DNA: TGTGCCAGCAGTGACTCGAGATCTCGGAATGAGCAGTTCTTC. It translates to CASSDSRSRNEQFF.

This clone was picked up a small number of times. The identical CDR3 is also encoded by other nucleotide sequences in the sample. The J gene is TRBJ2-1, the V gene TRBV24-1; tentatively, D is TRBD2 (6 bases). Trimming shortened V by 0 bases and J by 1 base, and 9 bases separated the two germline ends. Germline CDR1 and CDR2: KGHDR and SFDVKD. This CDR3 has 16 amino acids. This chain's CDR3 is CATSDLRGGSYNEQFF. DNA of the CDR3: TGTGCCACCAGTGATTTGCGAGGAGGGTCCTACAATGAGCAGTTCTTC.

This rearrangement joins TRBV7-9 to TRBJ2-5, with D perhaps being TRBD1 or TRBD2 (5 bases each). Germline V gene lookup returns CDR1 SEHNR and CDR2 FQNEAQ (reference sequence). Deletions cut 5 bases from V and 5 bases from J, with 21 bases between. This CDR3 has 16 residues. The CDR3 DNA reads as TGTGCCAGCAGCCCGGATCCACACGGGGCTTGGGAGACCCAGTACTTC. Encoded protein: CASSPDPHGAWETQYF.

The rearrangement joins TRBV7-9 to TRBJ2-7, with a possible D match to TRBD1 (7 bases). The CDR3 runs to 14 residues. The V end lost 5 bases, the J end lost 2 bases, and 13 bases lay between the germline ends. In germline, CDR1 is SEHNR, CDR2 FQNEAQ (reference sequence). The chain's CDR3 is CASSPGGTAYEQYF. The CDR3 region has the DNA TGTGCCAGCAGCCCGGGCGGGACAGCCTACGAGCAGTACTTC.

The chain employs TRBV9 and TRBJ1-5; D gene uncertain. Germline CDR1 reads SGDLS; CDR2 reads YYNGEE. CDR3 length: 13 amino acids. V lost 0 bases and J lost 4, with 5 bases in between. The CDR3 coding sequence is TGTGCCAGCAGCGTAGCCCCAAATCAGCCCCAGCATTTT. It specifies CASSVAPNQPQHF.

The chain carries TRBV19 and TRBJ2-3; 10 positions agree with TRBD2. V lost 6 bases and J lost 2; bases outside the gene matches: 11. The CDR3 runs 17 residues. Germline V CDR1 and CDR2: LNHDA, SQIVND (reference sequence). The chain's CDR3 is CASREPRTSGSTDTQYF. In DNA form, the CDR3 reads TGTGCCAGTAGAGAACCAAGGACTAGCGGATCCACAGATACGCAGTATTTT.

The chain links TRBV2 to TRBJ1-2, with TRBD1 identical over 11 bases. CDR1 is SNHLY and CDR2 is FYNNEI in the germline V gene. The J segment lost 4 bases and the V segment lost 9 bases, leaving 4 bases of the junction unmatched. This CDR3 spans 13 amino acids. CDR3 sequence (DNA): TGTGCCAGTGGCGGGACAGGGGGCTATGGCTACACCTTC. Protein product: CASGGTGGYGYTF.